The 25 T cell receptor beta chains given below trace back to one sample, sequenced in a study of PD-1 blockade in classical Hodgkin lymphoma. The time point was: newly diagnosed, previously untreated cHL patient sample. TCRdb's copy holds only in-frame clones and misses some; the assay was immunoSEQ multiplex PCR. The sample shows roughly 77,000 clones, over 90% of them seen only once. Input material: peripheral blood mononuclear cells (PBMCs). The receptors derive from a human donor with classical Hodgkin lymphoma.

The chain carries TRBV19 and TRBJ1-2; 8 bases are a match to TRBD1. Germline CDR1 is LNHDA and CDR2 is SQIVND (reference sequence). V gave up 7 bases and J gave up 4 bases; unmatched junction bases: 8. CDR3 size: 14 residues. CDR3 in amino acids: CASKETGASYGYTF. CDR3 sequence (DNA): TGTGCCAGTAAGGAGACAGGGGCCTCCTATGGCTACACCTTC.

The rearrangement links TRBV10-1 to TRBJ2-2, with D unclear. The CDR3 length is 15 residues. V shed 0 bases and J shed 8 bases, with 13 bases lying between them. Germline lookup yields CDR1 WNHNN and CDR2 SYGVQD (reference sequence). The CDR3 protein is CASSESWPRTGELFF. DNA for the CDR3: TGCGCCAGCAGTGAGTCGTGGCCTCGGACGGGGGAGCTGTTTTTT.

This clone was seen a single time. This CDR3 reads CASSFKGIYEQYF. The CDR3, as DNA: TGTGCCAGCAGTTTTAAAGGCATCTACGAGCAGTACTTC. The chain couples TRBV27 to TRBJ2-7; D ambiguous. V lost 3 bases, J lost 3 bases, and 9 bases lay in between. This CDR3 contains 13 residues. Germline V gives CDR1 MNHEY, CDR2 SMNVEV (reference sequence).

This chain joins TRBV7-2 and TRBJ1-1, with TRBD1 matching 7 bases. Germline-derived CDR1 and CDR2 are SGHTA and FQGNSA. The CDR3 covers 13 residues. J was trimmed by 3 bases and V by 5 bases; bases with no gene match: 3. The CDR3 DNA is TGTGCCAGCAGCGCCGGACAGGACACTGAAGCTTTCTTT. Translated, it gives CASSAGQDTEAFF.

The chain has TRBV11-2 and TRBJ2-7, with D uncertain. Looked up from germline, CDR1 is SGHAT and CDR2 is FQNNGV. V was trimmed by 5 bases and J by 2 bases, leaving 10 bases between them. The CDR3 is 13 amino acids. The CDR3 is CASSLPVTYEQYF. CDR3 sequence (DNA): TGTGCCAGCAGCCTTCCAGTCACCTACGAGCAGTACTTC.

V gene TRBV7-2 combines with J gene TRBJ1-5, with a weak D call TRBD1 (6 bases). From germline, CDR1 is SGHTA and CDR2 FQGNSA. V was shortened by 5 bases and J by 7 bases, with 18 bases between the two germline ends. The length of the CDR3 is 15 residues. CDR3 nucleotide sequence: TGTGCCAGCAGCCTCGCCGGACAGCTAAAGCAGCCCCAGCATTTT. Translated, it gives CASSLAGQLKQPQHF.

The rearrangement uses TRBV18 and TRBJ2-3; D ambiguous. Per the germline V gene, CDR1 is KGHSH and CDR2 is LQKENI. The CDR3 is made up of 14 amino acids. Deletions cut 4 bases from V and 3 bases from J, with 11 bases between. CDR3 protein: CASSLSVQTDTQYF. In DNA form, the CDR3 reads TGTGCCAGCTCACTTTCAGTACAGACAGATACGCAGTATTTT. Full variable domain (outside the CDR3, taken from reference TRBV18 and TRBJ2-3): NAGVMQNPRHLVRRRGQEARLRCSPMKGHSHVYWYRQLPEEGLKFMVYLQKENIIDESGMPKERFSAEFPKEGPSILRIQQVVRGDSAAYFCASSLSVQTDTQYFGPGTRLTVL.

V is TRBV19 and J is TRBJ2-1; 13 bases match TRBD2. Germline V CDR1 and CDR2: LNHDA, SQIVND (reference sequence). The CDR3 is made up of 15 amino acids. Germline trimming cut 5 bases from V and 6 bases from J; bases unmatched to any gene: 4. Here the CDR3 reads CASSSRLAGGNEQFF. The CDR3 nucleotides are TGTGCCAGTAGTTCTAGACTAGCGGGGGGCAATGAGCAGTTCTTC.

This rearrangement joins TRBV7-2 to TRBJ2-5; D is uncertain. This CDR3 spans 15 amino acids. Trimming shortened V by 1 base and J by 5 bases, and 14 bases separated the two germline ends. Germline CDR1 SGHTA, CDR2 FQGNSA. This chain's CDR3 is CASSLVTNRRETQYF. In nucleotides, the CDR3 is TGTGCCAGCAGCTTAGTGACCAATCGGCGGGAGACCCAGTACTTC.

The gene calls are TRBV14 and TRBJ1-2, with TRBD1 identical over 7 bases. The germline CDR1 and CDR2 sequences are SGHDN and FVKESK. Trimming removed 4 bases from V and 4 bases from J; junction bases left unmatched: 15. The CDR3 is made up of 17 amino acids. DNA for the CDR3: TGTGCCAGCAGCCCCAGGACAGGCCTCCGAGGAGGCTATGGCTACACCTTC. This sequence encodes CASSPRTGLRGGYGYTF.

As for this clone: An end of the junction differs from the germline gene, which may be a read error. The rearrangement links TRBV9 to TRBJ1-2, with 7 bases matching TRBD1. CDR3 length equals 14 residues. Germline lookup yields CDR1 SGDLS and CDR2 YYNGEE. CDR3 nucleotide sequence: TGTGCCAGCAACCTAATCCGGGACAGCTATAGCTACACCTTC. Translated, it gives CASNLIRDSYSYTF.

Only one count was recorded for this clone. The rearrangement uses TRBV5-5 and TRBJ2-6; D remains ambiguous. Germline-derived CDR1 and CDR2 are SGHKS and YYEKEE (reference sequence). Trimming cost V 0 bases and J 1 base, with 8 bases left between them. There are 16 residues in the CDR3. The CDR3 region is CASSLDGASGANVLTF. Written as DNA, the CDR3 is TGTGCCAGCAGCTTGGACGGAGCTTCTGGGGCCAACGTCCTGACTTTC. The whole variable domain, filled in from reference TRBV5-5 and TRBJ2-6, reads DAGVTQSPTHLIKTRGQQVTLRCSPISGHKSVSWYQQVLGQGPQFIFQYYEKEERGRGNFPDRFSARQFPNYSSELNVNALLLGDSALYLCASSLDGASGANVLTFGAGSRLTVL.

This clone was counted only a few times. The CDR3 here is CSVPGLETYEQYF. In DNA, the CDR3 is TGCAGCGTTCCGGGACTAGAAACATACGAGCAGTACTTC. The chain joins TRBV29-1 to TRBJ2-7; 8 bases are a match to TRBD2. Looked up from germline, CDR1 is SQVTM and CDR2 is ANQGSEA. V shed 5 bases and J 4 bases; nucleotides not matched to a gene: 7. The CDR3 consists of 13 residues.

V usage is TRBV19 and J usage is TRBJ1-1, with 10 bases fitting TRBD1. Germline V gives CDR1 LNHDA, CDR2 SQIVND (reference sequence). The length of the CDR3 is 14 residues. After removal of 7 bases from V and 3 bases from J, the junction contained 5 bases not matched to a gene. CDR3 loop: CASTLGTGDTEAFF. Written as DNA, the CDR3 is TGTGCCAGTACCCTCGGGACAGGGGACACTGAAGCTTTCTTT. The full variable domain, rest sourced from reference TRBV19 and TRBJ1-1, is DGGITQSPKYLFRKEGQNVTLSCEQNLNHDAMYWYRQDPGQGLRLIYYSQIVNDFQKGDIAEGYSVSREKKESFPLTVTSAQKNPTAFYLCASTLGTGDTEAFFGQGTRLTVV.

CDR3 in amino acids: CAWSVYQWGTSVYEQYF. DNA of the CDR3: TGTGCCTGGAGTGTATATCAATGGGGGACTAGCGTCTACGAGCAGTACTTC. The rearrangement uses TRBV30 and TRBJ2-7; the match to TRBD2 covers 10 bases. The CDR3 is 17 amino acids. Trimming removed 0 bases from V and 3 bases from J; junction bases left unmatched: 11. Germline assignment: CDR1 GTSNPN and CDR2 SVGIG (reference sequence).

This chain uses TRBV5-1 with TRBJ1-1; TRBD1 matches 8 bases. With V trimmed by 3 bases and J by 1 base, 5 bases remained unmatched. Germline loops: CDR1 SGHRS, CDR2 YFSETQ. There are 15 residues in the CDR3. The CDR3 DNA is TGCGCCAGCAGCTCCCTGACAGGGGCGAACACTGAAGCTTTCTTT. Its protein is CASSSLTGANTEAFF. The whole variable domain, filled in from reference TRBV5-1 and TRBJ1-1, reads KAGVTQTPRYLIKTRGQQVTLSCSPISGHRSVSWYQQTPGQGLQFLFEYFSETQRNKGNFPGRFSGRQFSNSRSEMNVSTLELGDSALYLCASSSLTGANTEAFFGQGTRLTVV.

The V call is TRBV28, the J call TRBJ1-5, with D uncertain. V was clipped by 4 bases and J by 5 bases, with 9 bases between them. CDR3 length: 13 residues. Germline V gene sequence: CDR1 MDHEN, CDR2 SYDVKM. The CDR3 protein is CASSWQQYQPQHF. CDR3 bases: TGTGCCAGCAGTTGGCAGCAATATCAGCCCCAGCATTTT.

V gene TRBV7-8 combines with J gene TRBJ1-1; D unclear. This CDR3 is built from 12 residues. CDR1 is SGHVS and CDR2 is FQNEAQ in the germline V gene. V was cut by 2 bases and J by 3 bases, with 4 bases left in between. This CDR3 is CASSLTDTEAFF. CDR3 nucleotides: TGTGCCAGCAGCTTAACGGACACTGAAGCTTTCTTT.

The CDR3, as DNA: TGTGCCAGTAGCGATTGGTTCTCCTTCAACACCGGGGAGCTGTTTTTT. Its protein product is CASSDWFSFNTGELFF. This chain uses TRBV19 with TRBJ2-2, with D unresolved. The CDR3 extends over 16 amino acids. Germline lookup yields CDR1 LNHDA and CDR2 SQIVND (reference sequence). Trimming took off 6 bases at V and 2 bases at J, with 16 bases between the two ends. Supplemented by reference TRBV19 and TRBJ2-2, the full variable domain reads DGGITQSPKYLFRKEGQNVTLSCEQNLNHDAMYWYRQDPGQGLRLIYYSQIVNDFQKGDIAEGYSVSREKKESFPLTVTSAQKNPTAFYLCASSDWFSFNTGELFFGEGSRLTVL.

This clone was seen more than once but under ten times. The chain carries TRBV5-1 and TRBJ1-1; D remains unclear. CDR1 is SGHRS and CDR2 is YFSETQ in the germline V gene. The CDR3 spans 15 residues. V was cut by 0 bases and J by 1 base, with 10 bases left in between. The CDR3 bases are TGCGCCAGCAGCTTGGCCGGAATTGGGAACACTGAAGCTTTCTTT. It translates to CASSLAGIGNTEAFF.

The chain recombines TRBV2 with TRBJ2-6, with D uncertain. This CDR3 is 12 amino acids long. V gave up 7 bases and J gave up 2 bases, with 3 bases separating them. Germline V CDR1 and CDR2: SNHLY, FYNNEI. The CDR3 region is CASTPGANVLTF. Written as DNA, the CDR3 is TGTGCCAGCACGCCTGGGGCCAACGTCCTGACTTTC.

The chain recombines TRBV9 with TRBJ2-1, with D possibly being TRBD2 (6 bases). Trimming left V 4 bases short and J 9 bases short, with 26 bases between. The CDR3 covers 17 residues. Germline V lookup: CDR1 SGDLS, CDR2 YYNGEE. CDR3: CASSPRGELWTSAEQFF. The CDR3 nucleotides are TGTGCCAGCAGCCCTCGCGGGGAATTATGGACTTCTGCTGAGCAGTTCTTC.

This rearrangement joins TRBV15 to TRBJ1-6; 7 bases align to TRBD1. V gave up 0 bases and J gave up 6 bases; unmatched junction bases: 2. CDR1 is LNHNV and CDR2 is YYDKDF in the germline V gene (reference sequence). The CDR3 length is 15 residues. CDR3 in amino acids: CATSRDPGGNSPLHF. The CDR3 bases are TGTGCCACCAGCAGAGATCCAGGGGGTAATTCACCCCTCCACTTT.

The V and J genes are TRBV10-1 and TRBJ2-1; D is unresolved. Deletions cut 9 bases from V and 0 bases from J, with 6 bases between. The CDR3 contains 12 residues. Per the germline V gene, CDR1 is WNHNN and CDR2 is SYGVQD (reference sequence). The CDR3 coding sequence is TGCGCCAGGTGCTGCTCCTACAATGAGCAGTTCTTC. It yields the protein CARCCSYNEQFF.

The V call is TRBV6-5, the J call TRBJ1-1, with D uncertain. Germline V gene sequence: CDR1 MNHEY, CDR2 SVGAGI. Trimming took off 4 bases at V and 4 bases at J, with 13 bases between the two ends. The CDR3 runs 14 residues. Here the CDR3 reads CASSSRGARTEAFF. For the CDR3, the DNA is TGTGCCAGCAGTTCCAGAGGTGCTCGCACTGAAGCTTTCTTT.